This T cell receptor (beta chain) was recorded in a study of patients and donors after allogeneic stem cell transplantation. TCRdb independently ran MiXCR on the RT-PCR reads; one entry per CDR3 protein. This sample has about 200,000 distinct CDR3 sequences, with around two fifths found just once. This clonotype was counted only a few times. This CDR3 comprises 15 residues. Trimming removed 5 bases from V and 2 bases from J; junction bases left unmatched: 8. From germline, CDR1 is SGHDN and CDR2 FVKESK. The source of this sequence is a human donor who was either an allogeneic HSCT recipient or a stem cell or donor lymphocyte infusion donor (not recorded which). It is not recorded whose cells these are; they may come from a transplant donor. Sequenced input: blood, either unsorted or a sorted T cell fraction (not recorded which). The chain carries TRBV14 and TRBJ2-7; the match to TRBD1 covers 8 bases. CDR3 DNA sequence: TGTGCCAGCAGCAACCAGGGGGCTGGGGCCTACGAGCAGTACTTC. Translating it yields CASSNQGAGAYEQYF.